The 7 T cell receptor beta chains in this list originate from one sample, sequenced in a study of naive and memory T cell subsets. These receptors' antigens are unknown. Study-wide results and caveats: Possibly reflecting memory cells re-expressing CD45RA, a few larger clonotypes occurred in naive repertoires, especially CD8.

Both TRBC1 and TRBC2 were covered by a beta constant-region primer of two equimolar oligonucleotides. Ligated cDNA was amplified by four rounds of PCR with nested alpha and beta constant-region primers and SP2. TCRdb itself ran the UMI-ligation and nested PCR reads through MiXCR, one entry per CDR3 protein. In the table there are over 100,000 distinct CDR3 sequences, about 14% of which are singletons. The sequenced material came from naive CD8+ T cells from blood. The receptors derive from a human donor in good health.

The chain couples TRBV14 to TRBJ1-2; D perhaps matches TRBD1 (6 bases). Germline V CDR1 and CDR2: SGHDN, FVKESK. The V and J ends lost 2 bases and 3 bases respectively, with 10 bases between them. The CDR3 is made up of 14 amino acids. The DNA for the CDR3 is TGTGCCAGCAGCCAAAGGTCAGGGGACTATGGCTACACCTTC. It encodes CASSQRSGDYGYTF.

This clonotype was detected only a few times. The rearrangement joins TRBV20-1 to TRBJ2-1; 7 bases fit TRBD2. The CDR3 length is 15 residues. Germline values: CDR1 DFQATT, CDR2 SNEGSKA (reference sequence). V was pared by 3 bases and J by 0 bases, with 5 bases of the junction left unmatched. The CDR3 loop is CSASVSGNSYNEQFF. CDR3 sequence (DNA): TGCAGTGCTAGCGTCAGCGGGAACTCCTACAATGAGCAGTTCTTC.

This clonotype was detected only a few times. The chain recombines TRBV28 with TRBJ2-7; D might be TRBD2 (5 bases). The germline gives CDR1 MDHEN, CDR2 SYDVKM. Trimming removed 8 bases from V and 2 bases from J, with 16 bases in between. This CDR3 comprises 14 residues. The CDR3, as DNA: TGTGCCAGCGTCCCGCGGATCGGGACCTACGAGCAGTACTTC. It codes for CASVPRIGTYEQYF. The full variable domain, its missing parts supplied by reference TRBV28 and TRBJ2-7, is DVKVTQSSRYLVKRTGEKVFLECVQDMDHENMFWYRQDPGLGLRLIYFSYDVKMKEKGDIPEGYSVSREKKERFSLILESASTNQTSMYLCASVPRIGTYEQYFGPGTRLTVT.

This clonotype was detected a few times. V usage is TRBV5-4 and J usage is TRBJ1-1; D possibly corresponds to TRBD1 (5 bases). CDR3 length: 13 residues. The ends were cut back, 0 bases at V and 6 bases at J, with 9 bases in the middle. Germline V CDR1 and CDR2: SGHNT, YYREEE (reference sequence). CDR3 sequence (DNA): TGTGCCAGCAGCTTGGCCTCGGGACCTGAAGCTTTCTTT. Protein product: CASSLASGPEAFF.

This clonotype was detected many times. V usage is TRBV3-1 and J usage is TRBJ2-1; D possibly matches TRBD1 or TRBD2 (5 bases each). With 1 base removed from V and 0 bases from J, the gap between germline ends came to 13 bases. This CDR3 is 17 amino acids long. Per the germline V gene, CDR1 is LGHDT and CDR2 is YNNKEL (reference sequence). The DNA of the CDR3 is TGTGCCAGCAGCCAAGGTAGGGCAGGGAGCTCCTACAATGAGCAGTTCTTC. Translating gives CASSQGRAGSSYNEQFF.

V is TRBV30 and J is TRBJ1-1; D possibly corresponds to TRBD1 (5 bases). The CDR3 sequence is 14 residues long. The ends were cut back, 2 bases at V and 4 bases at J, with 14 bases in the middle. CDR1 is GTSNPN and CDR2 is SVGIG in the germline V gene (reference sequence). The CDR3 sequence is CAWSTGTMSTEAFF. Here the CDR3 DNA reads TGTGCCTGGAGTACCGGGACTATGAGCACTGAAGCTTTCTTT.

This clonotype showed up just a few times. The DNA of the CDR3 is TGTGCCAGCAGCTTCCACTCGTGGACAGGGGGCAACGAGCAGTACTTC. Protein product: CASSFHSWTGGNEQYF. The J gene is TRBJ2-7, the V gene TRBV7-4, with 11 bases identical to TRBD1. This CDR3 is 16 amino acids long. Germline V gene sequence: CDR1 SGHVT, CDR2 SQSDAQ. After removal of 3 bases from V and 5 bases from J, the junction contained 9 bases not matched to a gene.